Presented here are 20 T cell receptor beta chains from one specimen sequenced in a study of T cell clones after liver transplantation. Some clones are missing from TCRdb's copy, which holds only in-frame ones; the method was immunoSEQ multiplex PCR. Among fewer than 80,000 clones, roughly 80% were seen once, and the ten largest hold 2.1%. The sample here was CD4+ T cells from blood, taken about 50 months after liver transplant. All receptors derive from a human patient who received a liver transplant. These T cells may partly come from the graft donor.

A single count supports this clone. V and J are TRBV2 and TRBJ1-1, with 11 bases lining up with TRBD1. Germline V gene data show CDR1 as SNHLY and CDR2 as FYNNEI. The CDR3 has 13 amino acids. Trimming took 11 bases from V and 1 from J; bases not matched to a gene: 3. CDR3 in DNA: TGTGCCGGACAGGGGGCGCCGAACACTGAAGCTTTCTTT. Translated: CAGQGAPNTEAFF.

This sequence joins TRBV9 and TRBJ2-5, with 7 bases lining up with TRBD1. CDR1 and CDR2 from the germline V gene are SGDLS and YYNGEE. This CDR3 comprises 16 residues. The trim removed 0 bases at V and 5 bases at J, leaving 10 bases unmatched. The chain's CDR3 is CASSVALGRGSETQYF. CDR3 sequence (DNA): TGTGCCAGCAGCGTAGCTCTCGGCAGGGGGAGCGAGACCCAGTACTTC. The full variable domain, completed using reference TRBV9 and TRBJ2-5, is DSGVTQTPKHLITATGQRVTLRCSPRSGDLSVYWYQQSLDQGLQFLIQYYNGEERAKGNILERFSAQQFPDLHSELNLSSLELGDSALYFCASSVALGRGSETQYFGPGTRLLVL.

The chain has TRBV5-1 and TRBJ2-2; possible D gene TRBD1, 6 bases. The CDR3 runs 17 residues. V lost 2 bases, J lost 6 bases, and 20 bases lay in between. The germline CDR1 and CDR2 sequences are SGHRS and YFSETQ. CDR3 protein: CASSLARQGQAAGELFF. The CDR3 bases are TGCGCCAGCAGCTTAGCCCGGCAGGGGCAGGCGGCCGGGGAGCTGTTTTTT.

The genes are TRBV19 and TRBJ1-1, with a possible D match to TRBD1 (6 bases). Germline-derived CDR1 and CDR2 are LNHDA and SQIVND (reference sequence). V dropped 6 bases and J dropped 1 base, with 9 bases sitting between them. There are 13 residues in the CDR3. The CDR3 protein is CASSRQENTEAFF. CDR3 DNA sequence: TGTGCCAGTAGCCGACAGGAGAACACTGAAGCTTTCTTT.

CDR3 coding DNA: TGTGCCAGCAGTGATCGGGGACTAGCGGGATTTAATGAGCAGTTCTTC. It is translated as CASSDRGLAGFNEQFF. V and J are TRBV6-1 and TRBJ2-1; 13 bases align to TRBD2. Germline V lookup: CDR1 MNHNS, CDR2 SASEGT. V shed 3 bases, J shed 7 bases, and the junction held 6 bases outside the gene matches. This CDR3 region has 16 residues.

V and J are TRBV5-1 and TRBJ2-2; 12 bases match TRBD2. The CDR3 loop spans 16 amino acids. V lost 2 bases, J lost 2 bases, and 1 base stayed unmatched. Germline CDR1 reads SGHRS; CDR2 reads YFSETQ. The CDR3 coding sequence is TGCGCCAGCAGCTTACTAGCGGGAGGTAACACCGGGGAGCTGTTTTTT. This encodes CASSLLAGGNTGELFF.

This clone has ten or more counts. The chain joins TRBV9 to TRBJ2-7; possibly TRBD2 for D (6 bases). From germline, CDR1 is SGDLS and CDR2 YYNGEE. The ends were cut back, 3 bases at V and 3 bases at J, with 10 bases in the middle. There are 13 residues in the CDR3. The CDR3 nucleotides read TGTGCCAGCAGCGGGGGGGATCTCTACGAGCAGTACTTC. It specifies CASSGGDLYEQYF. Complete variable domain (other parts from reference TRBV9 and TRBJ2-7): DSGVTQTPKHLITATGQRVTLRCSPRSGDLSVYWYQQSLDQGLQFLIQYYNGEERAKGNILERFSAQQFPDLHSELNLSSLELGDSALYFCASSGGDLYEQYFGPGTRLTVT.

By share, this clone ranks as medium-sized (0.01 to 0.1%). The rearrangement links TRBV9 to TRBJ2-7; TRBD1 matches at 10 bases. CDR3 length: 16 amino acids. V lost 0 bases, J lost 6 bases, and 9 bases stayed unmatched. The germline gives CDR1 SGDLS, CDR2 YYNGEE. Here the CDR3 reads CASSVATWGTGVEQYF. The DNA of the CDR3 is TGTGCCAGCAGCGTAGCTACGTGGGGGACAGGGGTCGAGCAGTACTTC.

This chain uses TRBV7-2 with TRBJ2-5; D gene uncertain. The germline V and J ends were trimmed by 1 base and 4 bases, with 16 bases remaining between them. Germline values: CDR1 SGHTA, CDR2 FQGNSA. The CDR3 runs 16 residues. The CDR3 bases are TGTGCCAGCAGCTTAGGTCTCGGCAGAGTGGGAGAGACCCAGTACTTC. Protein: CASSLGLGRVGETQYF.

This clone was detected a few times. The chain couples TRBV25-1 to TRBJ2-5; TRBD2 is a possible D gene (6 bases). The CDR3 loop spans 14 amino acids. The V gene's germline CDR1 is MGHDK and CDR2 SYGVNS. Trimming took 4 bases from V and 1 from J, leaving 10 bases between them. This CDR3 reads CASSGGTFQETQYF. The CDR3 nucleotides are TGTGCCAGCAGTGGAGGGACTTTCCAAGAGACCCAGTACTTC.

The chain recombines TRBV6-5 with TRBJ2-2; tentative D call: TRBD2 (6 bases). V lost 6 bases, J lost 2 bases, and 10 bases lay in between. Germline lookup yields CDR1 MNHEY and CDR2 SVGAGI. The CDR3 covers 14 residues. CDR3 sequence: CASSRLVNTGELFF. The DNA for the CDR3 is TGTGCCAGCAGCCGACTAGTAAACACCGGGGAGCTGTTTTTT.

The rearrangement links TRBV6-1 to TRBJ2-5; 9 bases align to TRBD1. The CDR3 loop spans 13 amino acids. The V segment lost 6 bases and the J segment 5 bases; nucleotides outside the gene matches: 4. Germline values: CDR1 MNHNS, CDR2 SASEGT. The CDR3 nucleotides are TGTGCCAGCAGCTGGGACAGGGAGGAGACCCAGTACTTC. Translating it yields CASSWDREETQYF.

The V and J genes are TRBV15 and TRBJ1-2; D not resolved. The CDR3 loop spans 13 amino acids. Germline CDR1 is LNHNV and CDR2 is YYDKDF (reference sequence). V lost 2 bases and J 8 bases, leaving 12 bases between the germline ends. CDR3 in DNA: TGTGCCACCAGCAGAAACCCCCGGGAAGGCTACACCTTC. As protein: CATSRNPREGYTF.

The chain joins TRBV6-5 to TRBJ2-7, with a tentative D call TRBD1 (5 bases). CDR3 length: 13 amino acids. V lost 2 bases and J 6 bases, leaving 11 bases between the germline ends. Germline CDR1 MNHEY, CDR2 SVGAGI. DNA of the CDR3: TGTGCCAGCAGTTACGGGCCAGGGCGCGAGCAGTACTTC. Translated, it gives CASSYGPGREQYF.

The chain links TRBV5-4 to TRBJ2-1; 7 bases agree with TRBD2. This CDR3 is 14 amino acids long. Trimming at V came to 2 bases and at J to 14 bases, leaving 13 bases not matched to a gene. Germline loops: CDR1 SGHNT, CDR2 YYREEE (reference sequence). The CDR3 protein is CASSFLGEGRWEFF. CDR3 in DNA: TGTGCCAGCAGCTTTCTAGGGGAGGGACGGTGGGAGTTCTTC.

The chain recombines TRBV19 with TRBJ2-7, with D unresolved. CDR3 length: 15 residues. Germline V gives CDR1 LNHDA, CDR2 SQIVND (reference sequence). Trimming cost V 5 bases and J 0 bases, with 14 bases left between them. The CDR3, as DNA: TGTGCCAGTAGTCCCGCAGGCTTTAGCTCCTACGAGCAGTACTTC. This translates into CASSPAGFSSYEQYF.

This clone appeared a few times. The chain joins TRBV7-8 to TRBJ2-3; 10 positions agree with TRBD2. The CDR3 loop spans 14 amino acids. With 5 bases clipped from V and 5 bases from J, the junction kept 4 bases outside the gene matches. Per germline, CDR1 SGHVS and CDR2 FQNEAQ. The CDR3 nucleotides read TGTGCCAGCAGCCAATCTAGCGGGAGAGATACGCAGTATTTT. It translates to CASSQSSGRDTQYF. Drawing the rest from reference TRBV7-8 and TRBJ2-3, the complete variable domain is GAGVSQSPRYKVAKRGQDVALRCDPISGHVSLFWYQQALGQGPEFLTYFQNEAQLDKSGLPSDRFFAERPEGSVSTLKIQRTQQEDSAVYLCASSQSSGRDTQYFGPGTRLTVL.

The chain combines TRBV19 with TRBJ2-1, with D hard to call. The germline V gene encodes CDR1 LNHDA and CDR2 SQIVND (reference sequence). V lost 6 bases to trimming and J lost 4 bases, with 4 bases between them. The CDR3 is 11 amino acids. CDR3 in DNA: TGTGCCAGTAGGGGTTACAATGAGCAGTTCTTC. As protein: CASRGYNEQFF.

This rearrangement joins TRBV28 to TRBJ2-2; D call uncertain. Trimming removed 1 base at V and 11 bases at J, with 8 bases between. There are 12 residues in the CDR3. Per germline, CDR1 MDHEN and CDR2 SYDVKM. The CDR3 DNA follows: TGTGCCAGCAGTTTATTCTCCCGAGAGCTGTTTTTT. Its translation: CASSLFSRELFF.

The J gene is TRBJ2-5, the V gene TRBV5-1; D unclear. Germline V gene sequence: CDR1 SGHRS, CDR2 YFSETQ. The CDR3 loop spans 16 amino acids. The V end was cut by 0 bases, the J end by 2 bases, with 14 bases between. This CDR3 reads CASSLVTENLQETQYF. DNA for the CDR3: TGCGCCAGCAGCTTGGTTACAGAAAACCTACAAGAGACCCAGTACTTC.